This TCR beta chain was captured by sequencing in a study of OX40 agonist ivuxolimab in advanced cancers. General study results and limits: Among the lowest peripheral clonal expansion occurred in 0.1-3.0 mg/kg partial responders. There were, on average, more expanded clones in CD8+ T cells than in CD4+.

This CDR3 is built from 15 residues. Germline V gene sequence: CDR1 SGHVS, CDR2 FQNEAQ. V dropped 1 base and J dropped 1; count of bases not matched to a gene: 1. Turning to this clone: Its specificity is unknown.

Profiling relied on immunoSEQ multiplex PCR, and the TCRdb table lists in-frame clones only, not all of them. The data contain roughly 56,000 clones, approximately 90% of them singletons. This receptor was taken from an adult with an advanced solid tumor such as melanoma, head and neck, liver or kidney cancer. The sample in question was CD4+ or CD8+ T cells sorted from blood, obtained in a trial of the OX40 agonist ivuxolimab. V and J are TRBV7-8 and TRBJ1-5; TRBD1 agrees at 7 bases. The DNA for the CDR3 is TGTGCCAGCAGCTTAGTACAGGGGAGCAATCAGCCCCAGCATTTT. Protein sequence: CASSLVQGSNQPQHF.